Below, 15 T cell receptor beta chains from the same sample are listed, as sequenced in a study of radiotherapy plus CTLA-4 blockade in lung cancer. TCRdb's table, derived via immunoSEQ multiplex PCR, lists solely in-frame clones and lacks some. The profile shows around 29,000 clones, about 81% of them singletons. Material: peripheral blood, obtained from a patient treated with radiotherapy plus ipilimumab. These receptors were obtained from a human donor with non-small cell lung cancer that progressed on radiotherapy plus ipilimumab.

On this clone itself: At one end, the junction sequence differs from germline, possibly due to a read error. The CDR3 loop is CASSPNSGGAVF. The DNA for the CDR3 is TGTGCCAGCAGTCCTAATAGCGGGGGGGCAGTCTTT. The chain carries TRBV7-2 and TRBJ2-3, with 11 bases matching TRBD2. From germline, CDR1 is SGHTA and CDR2 FQGNSA. The CDR3 is 12 amino acids.

The chain uses TRBV4-1 and TRBJ1-5, with 8 nucleotides matching TRBD1. V was clipped by 0 bases and J by 6 bases; unmatched bases: 4. The CDR3 spans 15 residues. Germline V gene lookup returns CDR1 MGHRA and CDR2 YSYEKL. CDR3 nucleotides: TGCGCCAGCAGCCAAGAACAGGGGGTGGGTCAGCCCCAGCATTTT. This encodes CASSQEQGVGQPQHF.

The J gene is TRBJ2-3, the V gene TRBV5-1, with D perhaps TRBD2 (5 bases). The germline CDR1 and CDR2 sequences are SGHRS and YFSETQ. The CDR3 has 15 amino acids. V gave up 0 bases and J gave up 3 bases, with 11 bases separating them. CDR3 loop: CASSLDGVQTDTQYF. CDR3 sequence (DNA): TGCGCCAGCAGCTTGGACGGGGTTCAGACAGATACGCAGTATTTT.

The rearrangement joins TRBV6-5 to TRBJ2-7; tentative D call: TRBD1 (5 bases). The V gene's germline CDR1 is MNHEY and CDR2 SVGAGI. V lost 0 bases and J 2 bases, leaving 11 bases between the germline ends. The CDR3 is 15 amino acids. The CDR3 nucleotides read TGTGCCAGCAGTTACTCCGCAGGGTGGGCCTACGAGCAGTACTTC. As protein: CASSYSAGWAYEQYF.

The chain uses TRBV2 and TRBJ1-5; D is unclear. The CDR3 has 14 residues. Germline CDR1 is SNHLY and CDR2 is FYNNEI. Trimming left V 6 bases short and J 2 bases short, with 11 bases between. The DNA for the CDR3 is TGTGCCAGCAGCCCTGATAGAGGCAATCAGCCCCAGCATTTT. It encodes CASSPDRGNQPQHF.

The rearrangement uses TRBV7-2 and TRBJ2-7; TRBD2 aligns across 10 bases. The length of the CDR3 is 14 residues. CDR1 and CDR2 from the germline V gene are SGHTA and FQGNSA. The V gene end was trimmed by 5 bases and the J gene end by 4 bases; junction bases not matched to a gene: 5. CDR3 in amino acids: CASSPTSGAYEQYF. The DNA for the CDR3 is TGTGCCAGCAGCCCCACTAGCGGGGCTTACGAGCAGTACTTC.

The chain uses TRBV25-1 and TRBJ1-2; a weak D match, TRBD1 (6 bases). CDR3 size: 11 residues. The V end was cut by 5 bases, the J end by 8 bases, with 9 bases between. Germline V gene sequence: CDR1 MGHDK, CDR2 SYGVNS. In DNA, the CDR3 is TGTGCCAGCAGTCAGGGGCTCGGCTACACCTTC. This sequence encodes CASSQGLGYTF.

The rearrangement uses TRBV27 and TRBJ2-5; D remains ambiguous. This CDR3 spans 13 amino acids. V dropped 6 bases and J dropped 4 bases, with 12 bases sitting between them. In germline, CDR1 is MNHEY, CDR2 SMNVEV (reference sequence). CDR3 coding DNA: TGTGCCAGCAGATCACAGTCGAGAGAGACCCAGTACTTC. Translation gives CASRSQSRETQYF.

The rearrangement uses TRBV4-1 and TRBJ1-2, with 11 bases matching TRBD1. The trim removed 0 bases at V and 8 bases at J, leaving 8 bases unmatched. Germline V CDR1 and CDR2: MGHRA, YSYEKL. CDR3 length: 16 residues. This chain's CDR3 is CASSQDIRTGGSGYTF. The CDR3 DNA is TGCGCCAGCAGCCAAGATATACGGACAGGGGGCTCGGGCTACACCTTC.

The rearrangement uses TRBV5-4 and TRBJ2-3, with a tentative D call TRBD2 (6 bases). V was trimmed by 1 base and J by 2 bases, leaving 14 bases between them. Per germline, CDR1 SGHNT and CDR2 YYREEE (reference sequence). The CDR3 has 16 amino acids. Here the CDR3 DNA reads TGTGCCAGCAGCTTGAACTGGCTAGCGTCCACAGATACGCAGTATTTT. Its protein product is CASSLNWLASTDTQYF.

The chain combines TRBV15 with TRBJ2-7; tentatively, D is TRBD2 (5 bases). Germline V gives CDR1 LNHNV, CDR2 YYDKDF (reference sequence). The CDR3 totals 15 residues. Trimming stripped 0 bases from V and 3 bases from J, with 12 bases between. The CDR3 nucleotides read TGTGCCACCAGCAGAGAGGTTATAGCGAACTACGAGCAGTACTTC. Its protein product is CATSREVIANYEQYF.

The chain carries TRBV10-2 and TRBJ1-2; D may be TRBD1 (5 bases). The V end was cut by 7 bases, the J end by 5 bases, with 11 bases between. Germline values: CDR1 WSHSY, CDR2 SAAADI. The CDR3 has 12 residues. The CDR3 reads CASNRGDYGYTF. The DNA of the CDR3 is TGCGCCAGCAATAGGGGCGATTATGGCTACACCTTC.

V is TRBV20-1 and J is TRBJ2-1; maybe TRBD2 (5 bases). The CDR3 has 11 residues. Looked up from germline, CDR1 is DFQATT and CDR2 is SNEGSKA (reference sequence). The CDR3 loop reads CRAEDRREQFF. CDR3 coding DNA: TGCAGGGCGGAGGACCGTCGCGAGCAGTTCTTC.

This rearrangement joins TRBV19 to TRBJ2-1; TRBD2 matches 11 bases. Per the germline V gene, CDR1 is LNHDA and CDR2 is SQIVND (reference sequence). V lost 4 bases to trimming and J lost 0 bases; unmatched junction nucleotides: 14. The CDR3 sequence is 20 residues long. CDR3 nucleotide sequence: TGTGCCAGTAGTACGCAGGGGACTAGCGGAGCCAGAAGCTCCTACAATGAGCAGTTCTTC. Protein sequence: CASSTQGTSGARSSYNEQFF.

Here the CDR3 reads CASSLDGTDSDTQYF. CDR3 in DNA: TGTGCCAGCAGCTTAGACGGGACTGATTCAGATACGCAGTATTTT. The gene calls are TRBV11-3 and TRBJ2-3; D possibly corresponds to TRBD2 (6 bases). This CDR3 comprises 15 residues. Germline assignment: CDR1 SGHNT and CDR2 YENEEA. Trimming left V 0 bases short and J 4 bases short, with 11 bases between.